This T cell receptor (beta chain) was obtained from a study of cytomegalovirus exposure and HLA in healthy donors. The PCR employed 60 Vbeta primers together with 13 Jbeta primers. Profiled with immunoSEQ multiplex PCR; TCRdb holds only in-frame clones, not every one. The sample has approximately 210,000 clones; about four fifths are singletons. Germline V CDR1 and CDR2: MNHNY, SVGAGI (reference sequence). The junction had 2 bases not matched to a gene; V was cut back by 0 bases and J by 8 bases. The CDR3 contains 14 residues. Only a few counts were recorded for this clone. Its antigen is not known. Study findings and constraints: Sequencing artifact likely explains a cluster of highly shared sequence variants. Being productive about 87% or about 30% of the time was typical of most TCR beta V segments in an earlier analysis. Across donors, most TCRs were seen rarely, yet some public ones were widespread. Equally common other TCR beta chains were less clonally expanded than HLA-associated ones, a later analysis found.

Sequencing was done on a sample of PBMCs. The sequence was obtained from a woman aged 45 to 65 in good health and CMV-seronegative. V is TRBV6-6 and J is TRBJ1-2, with 11 bases fitting TRBD1. Written as DNA, the CDR3 is TGTGCCAGCAGTTACTCGGGACAGGGGGACGGCTACACCTTC. This codes for CASSYSGQGDGYTF.